These 26 T cell receptor beta chains originate from one sample sequenced in a study of blood T cells in healthy people across ages. A sample-barcoded 5' primer and a J-beta primer mix were used in a second PCR of roughly 7 to 12 cycles. Each CDR3 protein gets one entry after TCRdb re-called the 5' RACE reads with MiXCR. The profile shows hundreds of thousands of distinct CDR3 sequences, around 43% of them singletons. Material: blood. The source is an elderly man in good health.

J is TRBJ1-2 and V is TRBV7-2, with TRBD1 as a possible D gene (6 bases). The CDR3 loop spans 15 amino acids. Germline CDR1 and CDR2: SGHTA and FQGNSA. Deletions cut 3 bases from V and 7 bases from J, with 18 bases between. This chain's CDR3 is CASSLGALGKGGYTF. The CDR3 region has the DNA TGTGCCAGCAGCTTGGGGGCTTTAGGGAAGGGTGGCTACACCTTC. The whole variable domain, remainder taken from reference TRBV7-2 and TRBJ1-2, is GAGVSQSPSNKVTEKGKDVELRCDPISGHTALYWYRQSLGQGLEFLIYFQGNSAPDKSGLPSDRFSAERTGGSVSTLTIQRTQQEDSAVYLCASSLGALGKGGYTFGSGTRLTVV.

The chain uses TRBV11-2 and TRBJ2-7; D ambiguous. Germline CDR1 and CDR2: SGHAT and FQNNGV. The CDR3 has 13 amino acids. Trimming left V 5 bases short and J 6 bases short, with 14 bases between. CDR3 residues: CASSLPTTSEQYF. CDR3 nucleotide sequence: TGTGCCAGCAGCCTCCCCACGACCTCCGAGCAGTACTTC.

About this clonotype itself: This may be a read error, as it is one base from a much larger clone. The V call is TRBV11-2, the J call TRBJ2-1; 10 bases are a match to TRBD1. With the DNA end fitting TRBJ2-7 better, the J assignment may be wrong. CDR1 is SGHAT and CDR2 is FQNNGV in the germline V gene. The CDR3 consists of 19 residues. The CDR3 DNA sequence: TGTGCCAGCAGCTTAGTTGGGACAGGGGCCACGAGCTCCTACAATGAGCAGTACTTC. Translating it yields CASSLVGTGATSSYNEQYF.

The chain joins TRBV7-9 to TRBJ2-1, with a weak D call TRBD1 (6 bases). The CDR3 has 14 residues. Germline V gene sequence: CDR1 SEHNR, CDR2 FQNEAQ (reference sequence). V lost 5 bases and J 9 bases, leaving 17 bases between the germline ends. The CDR3 DNA reads TGTGCCAGCAGCCCTAGAATGGGACACAGTGAGCAGTTCTTC. Residues: CASSPRMGHSEQFF.

The chain is built from TRBV30 and TRBJ2-5; D is uncertain. Trimming removed 0 bases from V and 3 bases from J, with 11 bases in between. CDR3 length: 14 residues. CDR1 is GTSNPN, CDR2 SVGIG, per germline (reference sequence). CDR3 protein: CAWSVLTDKETQYF. The CDR3 DNA reads as TGTGCCTGGAGTGTTCTAACAGACAAAGAGACCCAGTACTTC.

The genes are TRBV5-1 and TRBJ1-4, with D possibly being TRBD1 (6 bases). The CDR3 length is 16 residues. Germline V gene lookup returns CDR1 SGHRS and CDR2 YFSETQ. Trimming shortened V by 4 bases and J by 0 bases, and 13 bases separated the two germline ends. The CDR3 loop reads CASSNGDTSTNEKLFF. The DNA for the CDR3 is TGCGCCAGCAGCAACGGGGACACCTCAACTAATGAAAAACTGTTTTTT.

In this sample, this clonotype turned up a few times. This rearrangement joins TRBV7-6 to TRBJ2-5; 10 bases are a match to TRBD2. With V trimmed by 4 bases and J by 0 bases, 5 bases remained unmatched. The CDR3 runs to 16 residues. The germline V gene encodes CDR1 SGHVS and CDR2 FNYEAQ. The CDR3 bases are TGTGCCAGCAGCTCAGGACTAGCGGAGTACCAAGAGACCCAGTACTTC. Protein product: CASSSGLAEYQETQYF. Filled out from reference TRBV7-6 and TRBJ2-5, the complete variable domain reads GAGVSQSPRYKVTKRGQDVALRCDPISGHVSLYWYRQALGQGPEFLTYFNYEAQQDKSGLPNDRFSAERPEGSISTLTIQRTEQRDSAMYRCASSSGLAEYQETQYFGPGTRLLVL.

V gene TRBV7-9 combines with J gene TRBJ2-7, with 9 bases aligning to TRBD1. Germline V gene data show CDR1 as SEHNR and CDR2 as FQNEAQ (reference sequence). Germline trimming cut 2 bases from V and 3 bases from J; bases unmatched to any gene: 2. CDR3 length: 14 residues. The DNA of the CDR3 is TGTGCCAGCAGCTTATGGACAGGGGTCTACGAGCAGTACTTC. Encoded protein: CASSLWTGVYEQYF.

This clonotype was picked up one time. The chain uses TRBV29-1 and TRBJ1-1; 7 bases fit TRBD1. Per the germline V gene, CDR1 is SQVTM and CDR2 is ANQGSEA. Trimming removed 3 bases from V and 2 bases from J; junction bases left unmatched: 6. The CDR3 loop spans 14 amino acids. CDR3 nucleotides: TGCAGCGTTGATATGGGACAGATAAACACTGAAGCTTTCTTT. Translation: CSVDMGQINTEAFF.

This chain connects TRBV6-2 or TRBV6-3 to TRBJ2-7; 8 bases are a match to TRBD1. In germline, CDR1 is MNHEY, CDR2 SVGEGT. The CDR3 runs to 19 residues. The trim removed 6 bases at V and 7 bases at J, leaving 26 bases unmatched. The CDR3 region has the DNA TGTGCCAGCAGCCCGGGGGCAGGGGGCCCCTCGTCCTCCTACAATGAGCAGTACTTC. Translating gives CASSPGAGGPSSSYNEQYF.

In regard to this clonotype: At one boundary the junction diverges from the germline segment, which might be a read error. V and J are TRBV10-3 and TRBJ2-7; 10 nucleotides agree with TRBD2. Germline V gives CDR1 ENHRY, CDR2 SYGVKD. The CDR3 length is 18 residues. This CDR3 reads CTISESKSSGGLQHEQYF. In DNA, the CDR3 is TGTACCATCAGTGAGTCGAAGTCTAGCGGGGGACTACAGCACGAGCAGTACTTC.

The chain employs TRBV7-2 and TRBJ2-5; 8 bases agree with TRBD2. V gave up 1 base and J gave up 3 bases; unmatched junction bases: 10. The CDR3 loop spans 17 amino acids. The germline V gene has CDR1 SGHTA and CDR2 FQGNSA. CDR3 amino acids: CASSLGLFRGGEETQYF. CDR3 sequence (DNA): TGTGCCAGCAGCTTAGGCCTGTTCCGGGGGGGCGAAGAGACCCAGTACTTC.

The J gene is TRBJ2-5, the V gene TRBV7-2; 8 positions match TRBD2. Germline V gene sequence: CDR1 SGHTA, CDR2 FQGNSA. The CDR3 contains 16 residues. V dropped 2 bases and J dropped 11; count of bases not matched to a gene: 16. This CDR3 reads CASSLPAGGPREEQYF. The CDR3 DNA reads as TGTGCCAGCAGCTTACCGGCGGGAGGACCCCGTGAGGAGCAGTACTTC.

The chain employs TRBV29-1 and TRBJ1-5; possible D gene TRBD1, 5 bases. In germline, CDR1 is SQVTM, CDR2 ANQGSEA. The length of the CDR3 is 13 residues. The CDR3 loop is CSAYSGGNQPQHF. CDR3 sequence (DNA): TGCAGTGCGTATAGCGGGGGGAATCAGCCCCAGCATTTT.

The chain links TRBV4-1 to TRBJ1-4, with a possible D match to TRBD1 (5 bases). Trimming cost V 0 bases and J 5 bases, with 7 bases left between them. This CDR3 spans 14 amino acids. In germline, CDR1 is MGHRA, CDR2 YSYEKL. CDR3 protein: CASSQDRVNEKLFF. As DNA, the CDR3 is TGCGCCAGCAGCCAAGACAGGGTGAATGAAAAACTGTTTTTT.

This clonotype has more than one count but fewer than ten. The chain couples TRBV5-1 to TRBJ1-1; the D gene is possibly TRBD1 (6 bases). Trimming pared 5 bases from V and 3 bases from J, leaving 14 bases between. The CDR3 is made up of 14 amino acids. Germline V gene lookup returns CDR1 SGHRS and CDR2 YFSETQ. The CDR3 nucleotides read TGCGCCAGCAGGGGAGGGGGGCATGACACTGAAGCTTTCTTT. Its translation is CASRGGGHDTEAFF.

As concerns this clonotype: At one boundary the junction diverges from the germline segment, which might be a read error. The rearrangement links TRBV11-2 to TRBJ2-2, with no clear D. Germline V gene sequence: CDR1 SGHAT, CDR2 FQNNGV. This CDR3 has 17 residues. CDR3: CAGRAHSMASNTGELFF. The CDR3 nucleotides are TGCGCCGGCAGAGCTCACTCCATGGCGTCGAACACCGGGGAGCTGTTTTTT. The full variable domain, in which reference TRBV11-2 and TRBJ2-2 provide the parts outside the CDR3, is EAGVAQSPRYKIIEKRQSVAFWCNPISGHATLYWYQQILGQGPKLLIQFQNNGVVDDSQLPKDRFSAERLKGVDSTLKIQPAKLEDSAVYLCAGRAHSMASNTGELFFGEGSRLTVL.

This rearrangement joins TRBV29-1 to TRBJ2-5, with D tentatively TRBD1 (6 bases). The CDR3 extends over 12 amino acids. The germline CDR1 and CDR2 sequences are SQVTM and ANQGSEA. V lost 4 bases and J lost 0, with 6 bases in between. CDR3 region: CSVGTDQETQYF. The CDR3 region has the DNA TGCAGCGTTGGGACAGACCAAGAGACCCAGTACTTC.

This chain joins TRBV9 and TRBJ2-3; D is perhaps TRBD1 (5 bases). This CDR3 has 14 amino acids. The germline V gene encodes CDR1 SGDLS and CDR2 YYNGEE. The V and J ends lost 4 bases and 5 bases respectively, with 14 bases between them. In DNA, the CDR3 is TGTGCCAGCAGCCCCAGTAGGGGTCTAGATACGCAGTATTTT. Its protein is CASSPSRGLDTQYF.

The gene calls are TRBV9 and TRBJ2-7; 7 bases are shared with TRBD2. The germline V gene has CDR1 SGDLS and CDR2 YYNGEE. V was pared by 2 bases and J by 0 bases, with 2 bases of the junction left unmatched. This CDR3 contains 14 residues. The CDR3 DNA is TGTGCCAGCAGCGTCCGGGACTACTCCTACGAGCAGTACTTC. Residues: CASSVRDYSYEQYF.

This clonotype has a handful of counts. The CDR3 DNA is TGCAGCGTAACCTCCACGGGACGGAAGAACACCGGGGAGCTGTTTTTT. Translating it yields CSVTSTGRKNTGELFF. The V gene is TRBV29-1, the J gene TRBJ2-2, with D perhaps given as TRBD1 or TRBD2 (5 bases each). V lost 6 bases to trimming and J lost 1 base, with 18 bases between them. The CDR3 runs to 16 residues. CDR1 SQVTM and CDR2 ANQGSEA come from the germline V gene.

This clonotype was picked up one time. A much larger clone differs from this one at a single base, so this may be a read error. The chain has TRBV29-1 and TRBJ2-1; TRBD2 agrees at 9 bases. Germline V gene data show CDR1 as SQVTM and CDR2 as ANQGSEA. The CDR3 is 14 residues long. The CDR3 DNA sequence: TGCGGCGTTGTGGGCGGGAGGGCGGACAATGAGCAGTTCTTC. Protein sequence: CGVVGGRADNEQFF.

This rearrangement joins TRBV4-3 to TRBJ1-2; TRBD1 might be the D (5 bases). This CDR3 contains 15 residues. Trimming removed 1 base at V and 5 bases at J, with 14 bases between. From germline, CDR1 is LGHNA and CDR2 YSLEER. The CDR3: CASSQGGGFGYGYTF. CDR3 bases: TGCGCCAGCAGCCAAGGCGGGGGGTTTGGGTATGGCTACACCTTC.

The V gene is TRBV7-2, the J gene TRBJ2-5; 9 bases match TRBD2. There are 16 residues in the CDR3. With 2 bases clipped from V and 1 base from J, the junction kept 5 bases outside the gene matches. Germline V CDR1 and CDR2: SGHTA, FQGNSA. The CDR3 spells CASSLRREGPQETQYF. DNA of the CDR3: TGTGCCAGCAGCTTACGGCGGGAGGGCCCCCAAGAGACCCAGTACTTC.

This clonotype was detected only once. The chain has TRBV27 and TRBJ2-2; TRBD2 might be the D (6 bases). This CDR3 is 15 amino acids long. The V and J ends lost 2 bases and 4 bases respectively, with 11 bases between them. The germline gives CDR1 MNHEY, CDR2 SMNVEV (reference sequence). The CDR3 region is CASSLRLASTGELFF. In nucleotides, the CDR3 is TGTGCCAGCAGTTTACGGCTAGCGTCCACCGGGGAGCTGTTTTTT.

The J gene is TRBJ2-1, the V gene TRBV20-1; 9 positions match TRBD2. In germline, CDR1 is DFQATT, CDR2 SNEGSKA (reference sequence). CDR3 length: 15 amino acids. V was pared by 2 bases and J by 3 bases, with 5 bases of the junction left unmatched. The CDR3: CSARTGTSFYNEQFF. The CDR3 DNA follows: TGCAGTGCTAGAACAGGGACTAGCTTCTACAATGAGCAGTTCTTC.